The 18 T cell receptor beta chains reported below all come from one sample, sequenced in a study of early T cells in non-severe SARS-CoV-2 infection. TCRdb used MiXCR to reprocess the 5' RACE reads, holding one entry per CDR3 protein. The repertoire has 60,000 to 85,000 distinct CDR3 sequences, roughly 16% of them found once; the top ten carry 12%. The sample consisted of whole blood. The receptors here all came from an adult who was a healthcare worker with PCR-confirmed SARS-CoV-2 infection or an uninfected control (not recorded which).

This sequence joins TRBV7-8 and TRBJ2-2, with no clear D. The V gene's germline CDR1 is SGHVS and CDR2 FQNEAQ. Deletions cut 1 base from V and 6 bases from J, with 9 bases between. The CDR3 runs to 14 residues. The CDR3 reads CASSLVLDSGELFF. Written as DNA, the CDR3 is TGTGCCAGCAGCTTAGTTCTGGATTCCGGGGAGCTGTTTTTT.

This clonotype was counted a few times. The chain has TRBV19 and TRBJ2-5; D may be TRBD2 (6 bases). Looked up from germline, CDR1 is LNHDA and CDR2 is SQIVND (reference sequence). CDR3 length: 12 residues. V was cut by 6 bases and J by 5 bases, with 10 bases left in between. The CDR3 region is CASRRGKETQYF. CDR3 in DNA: TGTGCCAGTAGGCGGGGAAAGGAGACCCAGTACTTC.

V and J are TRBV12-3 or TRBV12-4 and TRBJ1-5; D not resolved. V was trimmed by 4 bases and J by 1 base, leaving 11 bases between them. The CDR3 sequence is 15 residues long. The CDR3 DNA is TGTGCCAGCAGTTCGAGGGCGGTAAGCAATCAGCCCCAGCATTTT. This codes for CASSSRAVSNQPQHF.

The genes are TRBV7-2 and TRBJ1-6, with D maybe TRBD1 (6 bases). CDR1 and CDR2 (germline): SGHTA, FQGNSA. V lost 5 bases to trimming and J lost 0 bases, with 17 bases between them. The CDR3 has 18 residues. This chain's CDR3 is CASSNSGTPSSYNSPLHF. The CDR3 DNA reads TGTGCCAGCAGCAATTCCGGGACACCGAGCTCCTATAATTCACCCCTCCACTTT.

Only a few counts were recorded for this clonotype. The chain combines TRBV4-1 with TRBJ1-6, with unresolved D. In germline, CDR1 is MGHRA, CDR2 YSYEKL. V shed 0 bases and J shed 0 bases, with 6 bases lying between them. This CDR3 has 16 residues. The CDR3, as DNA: TGCGCCAGCAGCCAAGAAGAGGGCTCCTATAATTCACCCCTCCACTTT. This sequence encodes CASSQEEGSYNSPLHF.

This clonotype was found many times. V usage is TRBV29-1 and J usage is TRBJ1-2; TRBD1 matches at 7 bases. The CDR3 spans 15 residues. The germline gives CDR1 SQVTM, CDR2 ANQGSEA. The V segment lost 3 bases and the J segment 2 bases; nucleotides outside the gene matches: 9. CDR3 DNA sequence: TGCAGCGTTGATGACAGGGCAGCCCGCAACTATGGCTACACCTTC. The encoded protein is CSVDDRAARNYGYTF.

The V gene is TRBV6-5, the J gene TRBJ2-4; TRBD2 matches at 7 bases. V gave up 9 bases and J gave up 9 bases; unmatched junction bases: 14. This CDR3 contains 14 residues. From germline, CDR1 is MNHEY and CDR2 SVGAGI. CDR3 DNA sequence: TGTGCCAGTTCTAGCGGAGTACCTTCTAGCATTCAGTACTTC. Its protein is CASSSGVPSSIQYF.

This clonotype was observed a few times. CDR3 sequence reads: CASSQDFVGDQPQHF. DNA for the CDR3: TGCGCCAGCAGCCAAGATTTCGTGGGAGATCAGCCCCAGCATTTT. The V call is TRBV4-3, the J call TRBJ1-5; D remains unclear. Trimming took off 0 bases at V and 5 bases at J, with 11 bases between the two ends. Germline V CDR1 and CDR2: LGHNA, YSLEER. The CDR3 runs 15 residues.

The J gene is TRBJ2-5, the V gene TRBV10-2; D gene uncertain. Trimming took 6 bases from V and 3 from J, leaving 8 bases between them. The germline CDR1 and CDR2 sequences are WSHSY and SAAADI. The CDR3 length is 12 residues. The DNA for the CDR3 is TGCGCCAGCAGCCCCGGCGAAGAGACCCAGTACTTC. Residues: CASSPGEETQYF.

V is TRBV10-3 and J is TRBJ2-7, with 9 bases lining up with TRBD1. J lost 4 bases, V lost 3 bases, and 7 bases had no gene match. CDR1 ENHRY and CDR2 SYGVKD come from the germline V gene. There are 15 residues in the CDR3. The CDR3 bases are TGTGCCATCAGTGACTGGGGGGACAGGGTGTACGAGCAGTACTTC. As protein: CAISDWGDRVYEQYF.

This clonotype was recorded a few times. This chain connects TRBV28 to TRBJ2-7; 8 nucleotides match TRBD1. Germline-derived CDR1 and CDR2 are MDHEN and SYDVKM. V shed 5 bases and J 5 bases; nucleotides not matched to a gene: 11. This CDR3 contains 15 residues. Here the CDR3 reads CASSPPGQVRHEQYF. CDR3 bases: TGTGCCAGCAGTCCACCGGGACAGGTTCGGCACGAGCAGTACTTC.

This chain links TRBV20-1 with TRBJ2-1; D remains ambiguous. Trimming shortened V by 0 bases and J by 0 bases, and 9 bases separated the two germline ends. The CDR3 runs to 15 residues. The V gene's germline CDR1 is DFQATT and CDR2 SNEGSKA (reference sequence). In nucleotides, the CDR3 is TGCAGTGCTAGAGACGTGGAGAGCTCCTACAATGAGCAGTTCTTC. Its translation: CSARDVESSYNEQFF.

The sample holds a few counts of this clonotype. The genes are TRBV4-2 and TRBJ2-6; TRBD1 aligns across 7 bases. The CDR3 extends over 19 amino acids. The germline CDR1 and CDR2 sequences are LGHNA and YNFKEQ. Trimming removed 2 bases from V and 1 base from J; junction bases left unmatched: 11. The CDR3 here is CASSQPGQQIISGANVLTF. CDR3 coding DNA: TGTGCCAGCAGCCAACCGGGACAGCAAATCATTTCTGGGGCCAACGTCCTGACTTTC.

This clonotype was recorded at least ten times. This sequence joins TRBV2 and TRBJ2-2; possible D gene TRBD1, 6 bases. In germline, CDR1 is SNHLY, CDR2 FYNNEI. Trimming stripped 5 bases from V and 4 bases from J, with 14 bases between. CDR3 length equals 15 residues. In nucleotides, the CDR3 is TGTGCCAGCAGTAGGGGGATTAAGAGCACCGGGGAGCTGTTTTTT. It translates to CASSRGIKSTGELFF.

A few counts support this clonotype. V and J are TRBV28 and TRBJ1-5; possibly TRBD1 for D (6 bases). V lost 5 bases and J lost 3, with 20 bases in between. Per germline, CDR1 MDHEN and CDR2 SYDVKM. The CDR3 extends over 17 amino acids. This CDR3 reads CASSHSRGLWNNQPQHF. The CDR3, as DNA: TGTGCCAGCAGTCACAGCAGGGGCCTCTGGAACAATCAGCCCCAGCATTTT.

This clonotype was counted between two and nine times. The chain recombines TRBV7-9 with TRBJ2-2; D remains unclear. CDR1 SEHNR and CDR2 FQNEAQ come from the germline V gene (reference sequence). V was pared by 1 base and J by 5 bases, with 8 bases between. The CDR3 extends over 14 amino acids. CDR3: CASSLGIPTGELFF. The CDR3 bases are TGTGCCAGCAGCTTAGGCATTCCTACCGGGGAGCTGTTTTTT.

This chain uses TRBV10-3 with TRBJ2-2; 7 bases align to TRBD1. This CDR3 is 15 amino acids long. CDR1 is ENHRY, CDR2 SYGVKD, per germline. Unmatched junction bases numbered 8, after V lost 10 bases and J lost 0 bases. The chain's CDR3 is CATSNRGPNTGELFF. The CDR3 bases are TGTGCCACATCGAACAGGGGACCGAACACCGGGGAGCTGTTTTTT.

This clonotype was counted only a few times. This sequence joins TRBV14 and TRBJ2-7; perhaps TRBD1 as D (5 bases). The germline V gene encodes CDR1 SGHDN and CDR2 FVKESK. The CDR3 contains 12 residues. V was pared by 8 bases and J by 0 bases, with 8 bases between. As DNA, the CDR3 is TGTGCCAGCGGGGCTTACTCCTACGAGCAGTACTTC. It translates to CASGAYSYEQYF.